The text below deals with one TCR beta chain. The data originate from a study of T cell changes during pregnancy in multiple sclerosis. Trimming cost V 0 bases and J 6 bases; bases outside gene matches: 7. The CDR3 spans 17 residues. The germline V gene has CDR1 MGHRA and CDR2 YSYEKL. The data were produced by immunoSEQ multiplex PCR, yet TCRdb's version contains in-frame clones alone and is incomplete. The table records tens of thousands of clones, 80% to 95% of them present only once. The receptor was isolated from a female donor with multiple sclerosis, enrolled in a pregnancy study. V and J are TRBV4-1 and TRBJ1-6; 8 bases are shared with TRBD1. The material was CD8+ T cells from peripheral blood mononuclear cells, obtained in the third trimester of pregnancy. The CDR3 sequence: CASSQDLGQGLNSPLHF. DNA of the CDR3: TGCGCCAGCAGCCAAGATTTAGGACAGGGACTTAATTCACCCCTCCACTTT.